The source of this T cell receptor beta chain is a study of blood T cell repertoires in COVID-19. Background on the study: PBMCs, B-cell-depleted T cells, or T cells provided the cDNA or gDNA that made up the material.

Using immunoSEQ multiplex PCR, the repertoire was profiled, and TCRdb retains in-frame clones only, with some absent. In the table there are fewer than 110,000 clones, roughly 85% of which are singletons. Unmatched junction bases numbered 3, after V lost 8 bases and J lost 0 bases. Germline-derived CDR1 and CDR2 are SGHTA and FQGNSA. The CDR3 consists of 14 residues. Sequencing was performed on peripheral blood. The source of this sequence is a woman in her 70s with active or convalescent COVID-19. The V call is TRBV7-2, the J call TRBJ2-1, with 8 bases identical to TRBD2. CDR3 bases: TGTGCCAGCGACCGGGGGGGCTCCTACAATGAGCAGTTCTTC. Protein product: CASDRGGSYNEQFF.